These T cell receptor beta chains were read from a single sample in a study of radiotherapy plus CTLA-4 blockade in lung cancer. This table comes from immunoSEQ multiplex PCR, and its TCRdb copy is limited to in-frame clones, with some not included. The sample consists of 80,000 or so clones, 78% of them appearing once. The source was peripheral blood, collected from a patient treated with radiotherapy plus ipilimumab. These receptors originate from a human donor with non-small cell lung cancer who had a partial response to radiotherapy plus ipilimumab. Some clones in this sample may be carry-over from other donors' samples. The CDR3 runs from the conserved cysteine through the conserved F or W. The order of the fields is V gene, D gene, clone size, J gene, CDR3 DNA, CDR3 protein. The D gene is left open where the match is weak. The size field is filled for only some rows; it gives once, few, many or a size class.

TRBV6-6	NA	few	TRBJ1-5	TGTGCCAGCAGTTACACCAGGGTAGGTCAGCCCCAGCATTTT	CASSYTRVGQPQHF
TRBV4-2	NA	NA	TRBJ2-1	TGTGCCAGCAGCCAAGAAAGGCTTCAGAGGTACAATGAGCAGTTCTTC	CASSQERLQRYNEQFF
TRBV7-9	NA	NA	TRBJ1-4	TGTGCCAGCAGCCCTAGGAAACAAAATGAAAAACTGTTTTTT	CASSPRKQNEKLFF
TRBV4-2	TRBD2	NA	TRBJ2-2	TGTGCCAGCAGCCAAACTAGCGTCTTGAACACCGGGGAGCTGTTTTTT	CASSQTSVLNTGELFF
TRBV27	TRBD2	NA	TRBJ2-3	TGTGCCAGCAGTAAGACCGGGACTAGCGGGATGGTATGGAGCACAGATACGCAGTATTTT	CASSKTGTSGMVWSTDTQYF
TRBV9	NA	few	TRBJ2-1	TGTGCCAGCAGCGTAGGATTCAGCTCCTACAATGAGCAGTTCTTC	CASSVGFSSYNEQFF
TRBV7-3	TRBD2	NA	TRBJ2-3	TGTGCCAGCAGCTTAGTGCGGAGCGGGAGGGGGATAGATACGCAGTATTTT	CASSLVRSGRGIDTQYF
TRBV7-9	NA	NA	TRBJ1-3	TGTGCCAGCAGCTCCCGCCTGGGGGCTCGCTCTGGAAACACCATATATTTT	CASSSRLGARSGNTIYF
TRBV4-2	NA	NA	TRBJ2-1	TGTGCCAGCAGCCAAAGAGACTCCGAAAGCTCCTACAATGAGCAGTTCTTC	CASSQRDSESSYNEQFF
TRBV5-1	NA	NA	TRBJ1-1	TGCGCCAGCGGCCCACAGGTAATGAACACTGAAGCTTTCTTT	CASGPQVMNTEAFF
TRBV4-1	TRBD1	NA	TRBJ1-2	TGCGCCAGCAGCCAAGCGATTACAGGGGACTATGGCTACACCTTC	CASSQAITGDYGYTF
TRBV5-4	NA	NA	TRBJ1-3	TGTGCCAGCAGCCGTGGTCCCCAGGAATCTGGAAACACCATATATTTT	CASSRGPQESGNTIYF
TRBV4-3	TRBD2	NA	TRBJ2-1	TGCGCCAGCAGCCAAGATGGACTAGCGGGGGGGAATGAGCAGTTCTTC	CASSQDGLAGGNEQFF
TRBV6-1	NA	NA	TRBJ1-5	TGTGCCAGCAGTATCGGACAAGATCAGCCCCAGCATTTT	CASSIGQDQPQHF
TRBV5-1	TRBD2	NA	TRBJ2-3	TGCGCCAGCAGCTCCCGACTAGCGGGGCGCACAGATACGCAGTATTTT	CASSSRLAGRTDTQYF
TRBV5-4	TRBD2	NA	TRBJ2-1	TGTGCCAGCAGCTTGGCGCCTTTTGTTAGCGGGAGCGATGAGCAGTTCTTC	CASSLAPFVSGSDEQFF
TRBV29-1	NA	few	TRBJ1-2	TGCAGCGTTGAATCCAGCTATGGCTACACCTTC	CSVESSYGYTF
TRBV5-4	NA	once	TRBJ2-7	TGTGCCAGCAGCTACCGCAGGGAAGAGTCCTACGAGCAGTACTTC	CASSYRREESYEQYF
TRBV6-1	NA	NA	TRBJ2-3	TGTGCCAGCAGTGATATCGGGTTTCCAGATACGCAGTATTTT	CASSDIGFPDTQYF
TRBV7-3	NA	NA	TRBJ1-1	TGTGCCAGCAGCTTAACGGTCGGGGGGCAGGCTTTCTTT	CASSLTVGGQAFF
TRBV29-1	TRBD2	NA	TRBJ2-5	TGCAGCGCTCTCGGCGGGGGGCGCGAGACCCAGTACTTC	CSALGGGRETQYF
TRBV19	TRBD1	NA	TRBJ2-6	TGTGCCAGTAGTGTGGGACAGACCTCTGGGGCCAACGTCCTGACTTTC	CASSVGQTSGANVLTF
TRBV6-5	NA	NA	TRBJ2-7	TGTGCCACCCGAGGGAGCTCCTACGAGCAGTACTTC	CATRGSSYEQYF
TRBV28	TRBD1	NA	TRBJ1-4	TGTGCCAGCAGTTTATCCACAGGGGTTATTGAAAAACTGTTTTTT	CASSLSTGVIEKLFF
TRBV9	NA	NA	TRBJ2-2	TGTGCCAGCAGCGTTCTGGCGGGCCCAGGAACCGGGGAGCTGTTTTTT	CASSVLAGPGTGELFF
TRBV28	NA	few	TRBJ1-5	TGTGCCAGCAGTTCTGATCTAGGTAGCAATCAGCCCCAGCATTTT	CASSSDLGSNQPQHF
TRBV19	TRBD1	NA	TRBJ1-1	TGTGCCAGTAGTGCGGACAGGGCTGAAGCTTTCTTT	CASSADRAEAFF
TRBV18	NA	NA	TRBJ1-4	TGTGCCAGCTCACCGTCCGTTACAGAGGGAGGGGAAAAACTGTTTTTT	CASSPSVTEGGEKLFF
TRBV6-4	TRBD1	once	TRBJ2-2	TGTGCCAGCAGTCAGGGGGATCGGTACACCGGGGAGCTGTTTTTT	CASSQGDRYTGELFF
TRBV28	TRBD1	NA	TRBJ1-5	TGTGCCAGCAGATTCGGGGACAGGGTAAGCAATCAGCCCCAGCATTTT	CASRFGDRVSNQPQHF
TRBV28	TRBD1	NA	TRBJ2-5	TGTGCCACACTACAGGGGGCTCGAGAGACCCAGTACTTC	CATLQGARETQYF
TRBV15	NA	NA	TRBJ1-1	TGTGCCACCAGCAGAAGGAGACAGTTCGGGAACACTGAAGCTTTCTTT	CATSRRRQFGNTEAFF
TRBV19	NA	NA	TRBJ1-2	TGTGCCAGTAGTATTCTAGCGTCCCGGGGGTACACCTTC	CASSILASRGYTF
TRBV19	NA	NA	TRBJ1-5	TGTGCCAGTAGTCGACGACACCCAGACGATCCCCAGCATTTT	CASSRRHPDDPQHF
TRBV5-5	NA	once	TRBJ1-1	TGTGCCAGCAGCTTGATCGGCAGGGTGGCTGAAGCTTTCTTT	CASSLIGRVAEAFF
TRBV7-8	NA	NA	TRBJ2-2	TGTGCCAGCAGCTTAGGCGTGTTCGCGAACACCGGGGAGCTGTTTTTT	CASSLGVFANTGELFF
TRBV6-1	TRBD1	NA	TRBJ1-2	TGTGCCAGCAGTTCCCGACAGGGCTATGGCTACACCTTC	CASSSRQGYGYTF
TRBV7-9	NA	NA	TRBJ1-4	TGTGCCAGCAGCCGACAGGCCTCTAATGAAAAACTGTTTTTT	CASSRQASNEKLFF
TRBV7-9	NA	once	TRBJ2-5	TGTGCCAGCAGCTCACTAGGGTTCCAAGAGACCCAGTACTTC	CASSSLGFQETQYF
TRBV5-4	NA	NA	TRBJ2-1	TGTGCCAGCAGCTTTGGCACGGGAAATGAGCAGTTCTTC	CASSFGTGNEQFF
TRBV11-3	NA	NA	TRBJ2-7	TGTGCCAGCAGCTCCCGTAACAGGGATCGGCAGTACGAGCAGTACTTC	CASSSRNRDRQYEQYF